This TCR beta chain was documented in a study of CD8+CD57+ T cells in acquired aplastic anemia. A note on this clonotype: What it binds is not known.

The study, taken as a whole, reports: Patients shared around 31 CD8+ CDR3 sequences with controls.

The study profiled TCR beta VDJ and CDR3 using genomic DNA as template. TCRdb reprocessed the reads via MiXCR and lists one record per CDR3 protein. Seen here are some 240,000 distinct CDR3 sequences, 30% to 40% observed once, and the top ten hold 1.1%. Germline V CDR1 and CDR2: SQVTM, ANQGSEA. The CDR3 runs to 14 residues. With V trimmed by 6 bases and J by 0 bases, 5 bases remained unmatched. The clonotype originates from a human donor in good health, serving as a control. Source material: sorted CD4+, CD8+, or CD8+CD57+ T cells (not recorded which) from PBMCs. The J gene is TRBJ2-7, the V gene TRBV29-1, with 10 bases matching TRBD2. CDR3 sequence (DNA): TGCAGCGTGTCGGGACTAGCGATCTCCTACGAGCAGTACTTC. Amino acid sequence: CSVSGLAISYEQYF.